This TCR beta chain is from a study of T cells in localized non-small cell lung cancer. Notes on this clone: The antigen is not known.

Study conclusions and caveats: Uninvolved adjacent lung had the highest recorded T cell clonality, with tumor below it. Owing to sequencing of a solitary tumor region, heterogeneity cannot be discounted. Higher blood T cell density tracked longer overall survival.

Only in-frame clones appear in the TCRdb table, and some are missing; sequencing was by immunoSEQ multiplex PCR. The repertoire has about 33,000 clones, around 90% of them found once; the top ten carry more than 4%. The CDR3 is 14 residues long. The germline gives CDR1 SGHAT, CDR2 FQNNGV. Trimming stripped 2 bases from V and 1 base from J, with 8 bases between. The clonotype comes from a man between 40 and 75 years old with stage I lung adenocarcinoma. This sequence joins TRBV11-2 and TRBJ1-1, with D uncertain. Sequenced material: peripheral blood, taken before any cancer treatment. CDR3 loop: CASSLRVGNTEAFF. The DNA of the CDR3 is TGTGCCAGCAGCTTAAGGGTGGGGAACACTGAAGCTTTCTTT.